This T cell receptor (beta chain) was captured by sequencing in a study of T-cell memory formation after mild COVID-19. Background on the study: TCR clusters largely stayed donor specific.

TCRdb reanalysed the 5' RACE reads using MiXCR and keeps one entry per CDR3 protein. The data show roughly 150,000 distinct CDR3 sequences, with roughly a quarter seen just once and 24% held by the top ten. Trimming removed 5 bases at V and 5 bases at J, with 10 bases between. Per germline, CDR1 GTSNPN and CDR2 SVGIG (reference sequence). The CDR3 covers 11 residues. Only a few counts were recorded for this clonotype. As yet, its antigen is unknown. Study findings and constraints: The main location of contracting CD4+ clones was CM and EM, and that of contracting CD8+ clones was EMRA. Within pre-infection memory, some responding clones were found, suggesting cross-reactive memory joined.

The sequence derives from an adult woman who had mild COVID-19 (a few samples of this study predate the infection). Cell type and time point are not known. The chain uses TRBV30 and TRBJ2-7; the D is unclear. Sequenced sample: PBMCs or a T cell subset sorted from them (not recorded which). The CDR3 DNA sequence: TGTGCCTGGGGGGTAGCTCACGAGCAGTACTTC. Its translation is CAWGVAHEQYF.